This T cell receptor (beta chain) is drawn from a study of ipilimumab plus nivolumab after autologous stem cell transplantation. Study-level information: The DLBCL cohort had primary refractory and relapsed disease, with 18-month progression-free survival of roughly 86% and 30%.

Repertoires were generated with immunoSEQ multiplex PCR, while TCRdb's copy carries only in-frame clones and drops some. The repertoire consists of roughly 86,000 clones, with 65% to 85% occurring once and the leading ten covering around 2%. The TCR sequence derives from a male donor with diffuse large B-cell lymphoma. The sequencing here drew on PBMCs, taken in a trial of ipilimumab plus nivolumab as post-transplant consolidation.

This chain's CDR3 is CASSVGADTDTQYF. Written as DNA, the CDR3 is TGTGCCAGCAGCGTAGGGGCCGACACAGATACGCAGTATTTT. This chain joins TRBV9 and TRBJ2-3; D gene uncertain. This CDR3 spans 14 amino acids. Germline V gene sequence: CDR1 SGDLS, CDR2 YYNGEE. V lost 0 bases to trimming and J lost 2 bases, with 7 bases between them.